This TCR beta chain was identified during a study of T-cell reconstitution after alpha-beta-depleted transplantation in children. Construction of the TCRbeta library involved unique molecular identifiers. TCRdb passed the PCR reads through MiXCR, listing each CDR3 protein once. This sample has hundreds of thousands of distinct CDR3 sequences, with approximately 12% found just once. The ends lost 3 bases at V and 1 base at J; junction bases unmatched: 4. The V gene's germline CDR1 is ENHRY and CDR2 SYGVKD. The length of the CDR3 is 16 residues. Ten or more counts support this clonotype. The sample in question was PBMCs from the stem cell graft donor, obtained from the stem cell graft. J is TRBJ2-1 and V is TRBV10-3, with 9 bases that match TRBD2. The clonotype originates from a human donor who donated a stem cell graft to a child with combined immunodeficiency. The CDR3 protein is CAISDQAGGSYNEQFF. The DNA for the CDR3 is TGTGCCATCAGTGATCAAGCGGGAGGTTCCTACAATGAGCAGTTCTTC.